This TCR beta chain was recovered during a study of monozygotic twins with inflammatory bowel disease. Overall study results and limits: Other individuals had fewer clonotypes in common with IBD patients than with healthy twins, especially with disease activity. It was in IBD patients that TCRbeta diversity (inverse Simpson) was lower than in healthy co-twins.

CDR3 length: 16 residues. CDR1 is MDHEN, CDR2 SYDVKM, per germline. Eight separate reactions for every sample produced the cDNA. TCRdb reprocessed the 5' RACE reads, with one entry per CDR3 protein and no DNA. The sample data list fewer than 400,000 distinct CDR3 sequences. As to this clonotype: Its antigen is still unknown.

The rearrangement links TRBV28 to TRBJ2-7; the D call of TRBD1 rests on TCRdb alone, since no DNA is present to check it. The sample comprised blood. The clonotype originates from a human donor with ulcerative colitis or Crohn's disease, or a healthy co-twin of an affected twin (not recorded which). The chain's CDR3 is CASSFLTGVSSYEQYF.